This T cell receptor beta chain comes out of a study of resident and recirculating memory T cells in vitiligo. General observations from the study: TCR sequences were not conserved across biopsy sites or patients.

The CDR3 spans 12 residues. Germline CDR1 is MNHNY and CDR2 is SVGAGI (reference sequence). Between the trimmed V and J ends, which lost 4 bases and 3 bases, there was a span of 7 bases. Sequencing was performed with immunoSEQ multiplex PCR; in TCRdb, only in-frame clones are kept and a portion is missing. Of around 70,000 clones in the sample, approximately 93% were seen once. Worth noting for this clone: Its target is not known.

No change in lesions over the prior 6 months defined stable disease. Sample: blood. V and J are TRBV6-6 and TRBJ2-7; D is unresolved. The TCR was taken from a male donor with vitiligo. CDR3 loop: CASSSRLYEQYF. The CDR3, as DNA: TGTGCCAGCAGTTCCCGACTCTACGAGCAGTACTTC.